This TCR beta chain stems from a study of human thymus T cells. Study outcomes and limitations: Unrelated individuals were reported by related research to share highly overlapping thymic repertoires.

Resections from corrective heart surgery provided thymus tissue. Only in-frame clones appear in the TCRdb table, and some are missing; sequencing was by immunoSEQ multiplex PCR. The sample carries 78,000 or so clones, around 96% recorded once. As regards this clone: The antigen is not known.

The sequenced sample was thymus tissue. This TCR was sampled from a boy under three years old with a congenital heart defect but otherwise immunologically healthy.

The CDR3 nucleotides read TGTGCCAGCAGTGATATAGGACGAGCGAGGGGCTACACCTTC. Translation: CASSDIGRARGYTF. The chain combines TRBV25-1 with TRBJ1-2; D unclear. V was clipped by 3 bases and J by 8 bases, with 16 bases between them. This CDR3 contains 14 residues. Germline V gives CDR1 MGHDK, CDR2 SYGVNS.